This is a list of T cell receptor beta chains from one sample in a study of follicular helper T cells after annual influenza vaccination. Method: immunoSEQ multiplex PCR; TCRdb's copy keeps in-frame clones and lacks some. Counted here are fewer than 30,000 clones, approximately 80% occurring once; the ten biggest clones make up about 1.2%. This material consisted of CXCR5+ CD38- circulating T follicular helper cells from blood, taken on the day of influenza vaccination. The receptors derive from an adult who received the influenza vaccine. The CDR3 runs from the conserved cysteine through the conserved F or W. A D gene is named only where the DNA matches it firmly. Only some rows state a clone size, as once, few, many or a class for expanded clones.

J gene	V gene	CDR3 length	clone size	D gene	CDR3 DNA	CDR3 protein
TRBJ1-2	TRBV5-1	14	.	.	TGCGCCAGCAGCTTGGACAGTGGTAACTATGGCTACACCTTC	CASSLDSGNYGYTF
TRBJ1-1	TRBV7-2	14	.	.	TGTGCCAGCAGCTTCGGGACGGGGGACACTGAAGCTTTCTTT	CASSFGTGDTEAFF
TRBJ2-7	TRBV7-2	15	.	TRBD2	TGTGCCAGCAGCCCGGGTGGTAGCGGGAGCGCTGAGCAGTACTTC	CASSPGGSGSAEQYF
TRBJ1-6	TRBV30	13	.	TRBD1	TGTGCCTGGGGGACAGAATATAATTCACCCCTCCACTTT	CAWGTEYNSPLHF
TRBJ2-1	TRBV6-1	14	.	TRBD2	TGTGCCAGCACGGGGGGGGTCGCCTACAATGAGCAGTTCTTC	CASTGGVAYNEQFF
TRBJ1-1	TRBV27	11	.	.	TGTGCCAGCAGCAGAGGCACTGAAGCTTTCTTT	CASSRGTEAFF
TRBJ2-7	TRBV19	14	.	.	TGTGCCAGTAGTAAGGATGTCAGGGGCATCGAGCAGTACTTC	CASSKDVRGIEQYF
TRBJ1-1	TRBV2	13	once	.	TGTGCCAGCACAGCGGGGCTAACCACTGAAGCTTTCTTT	CASTAGLTTEAFF
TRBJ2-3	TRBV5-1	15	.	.	TGCGCCAGCAGCTTCGGCGGTAGTAGCACAGATACGCAGTATTTT	CASSFGGSSTDTQYF
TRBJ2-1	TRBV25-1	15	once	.	TGTGCCAGCAGTGAGGCAGGAACGGCCTACAATGAGCAGTTCTTC	CASSEAGTAYNEQFF
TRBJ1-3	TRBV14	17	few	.	TGTGCCAGCAGCCAAGGGGGAGACGGAATCTCTGGAAACACCATATATTTT	CASSQGGDGISGNTIYF
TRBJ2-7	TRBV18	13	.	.	TGTGCCAGCTCACCGAGGGATGGCCCCGAGCAGTACTTC	CASSPRDGPEQYF
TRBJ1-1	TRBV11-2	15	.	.	TGTGCCAGCAGCTTAGATCACACCCCGGGGACTGAAGCTTTCTTT	CASSLDHTPGTEAFF
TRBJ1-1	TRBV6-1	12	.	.	TGTGCCAGCAGAGGACAGAAGAACGAAGCTTTCTTT	CASRGQKNEAFF
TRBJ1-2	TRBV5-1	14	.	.	TGCGCCAGCAGCTTGGACTCTAGTGTTGGGGGCTACACCTTC	CASSLDSSVGGYTF
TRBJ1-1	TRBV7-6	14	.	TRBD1	TGTGCCAGCAGCTCGGGACAGGGAGTACCTGAAGCTTTCTTT	CASSSGQGVPEAFF
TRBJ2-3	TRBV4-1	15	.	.	TGCGCCAGCAGCCAACCACAAGGAGGAACAGATACGCAGTATTTT	CASSQPQGGTDTQYF
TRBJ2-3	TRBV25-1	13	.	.	TGTGCCAGCGCCCGTGGGGGAGGAGATACGCAGTATTTT	CASARGGGDTQYF
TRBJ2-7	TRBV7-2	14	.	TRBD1	TGTGCCAGCAGCTCAGACAGGGGTCGTCGCGAGCAGTACTTC	CASSSDRGRREQYF
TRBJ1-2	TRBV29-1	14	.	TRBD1	TGCAGCGTGACACACCGGGACAGCCAATATGGCTACACCTTC	CSVTHRDSQYGYTF
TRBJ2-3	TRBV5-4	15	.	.	TGTGCCAGCAGCTTGCTCGGGGTGCGGACAGATACGCAGTATTTT	CASSLLGVRTDTQYF
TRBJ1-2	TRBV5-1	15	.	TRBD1	TGCGCCAGCAGCATCACCTCGGGACAGAATTATGGCTACACCTTC	CASSITSGQNYGYTF
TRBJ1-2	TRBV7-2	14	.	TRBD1	TGTGCCAGCAGCCCGGGACAGATTAACTATGGCTACACCTTC	CASSPGQINYGYTF
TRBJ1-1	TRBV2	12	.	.	TGTGCCAGCACCCTAGGAGACGCCCAAGCTTTCTTT	CASTLGDAQAFF
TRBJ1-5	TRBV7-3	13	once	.	TGTGCCAGCAGCCGGACAGAGGGAGCCCCCCAGCATTTT	CASSRTEGAPQHF
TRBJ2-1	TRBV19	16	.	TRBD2	TGTGCCAGTAGTCCTACGACTAGCGGGAGAGGTAATGAGCAGTTCTTC	CASSPTTSGRGNEQFF
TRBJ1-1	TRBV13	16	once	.	TGTGCCAGCAGCTTATTGGGTAAGGGGGTGAACACTGAAGCTTTCTTT	CASSLLGKGVNTEAFF
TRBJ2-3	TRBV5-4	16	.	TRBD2	TGTGCCAGCAGCTCAGCTAGCGGGGGAATCACAGATACGCAGTATTTT	CASSSASGGITDTQYF
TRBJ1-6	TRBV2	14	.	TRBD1	TGTGCCAGCAGTCGGGACAGGGGTGATTCACCCCTCCACTTT	CASSRDRGDSPLHF
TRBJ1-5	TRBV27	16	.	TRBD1	TGTGCCAGCAGTTCCCGCGGGACAGGACACAATCAGCCCCAGCATTTT	CASSSRGTGHNQPQHF
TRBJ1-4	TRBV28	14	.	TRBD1	TGTGCCAGCAGACCAGGGGGCGCAGAAGAAAAACTGTTTTTT	CASRPGGAEEKLFF
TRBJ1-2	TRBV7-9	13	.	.	TGTGCCAGCAGCAGGGATCAGGGGTTGGGCTACACCTTC	CASSRDQGLGYTF
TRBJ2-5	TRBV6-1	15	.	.	TGTGCCAGCAGTACAGCGACAGCCAACCAAGAGACCCAGTACTTC	CASSTATANQETQYF
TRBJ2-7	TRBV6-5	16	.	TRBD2	TGTGCCAGCAGTTACACGAAGGCTAGCGGCGCCTACGAGCAGTACTTC	CASSYTKASGAYEQYF
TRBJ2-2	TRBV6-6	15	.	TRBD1	TGTGCCAGCAGGACGACAGGGGTGCACACCGGGGAGCTGTTTTTT	CASRTTGVHTGELFF
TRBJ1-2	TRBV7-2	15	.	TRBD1	TGTGCCAGCAGCTTCGACAGGGTGAAAGGCTATGGCTACACCTTC	CASSFDRVKGYGYTF
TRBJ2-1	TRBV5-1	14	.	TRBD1	TGCGCCAGCAGCGTGGACAGGGGATTGAATGAGCAGTTCTTC	CASSVDRGLNEQFF
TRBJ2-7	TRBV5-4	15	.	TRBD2	TGTGCCAGCAGCTTAGACGGGGGGGTCTTCAACGAGCAGTACTTC	CASSLDGGVFNEQYF
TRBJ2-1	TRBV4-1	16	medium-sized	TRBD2	TGCGCCAGCAGCCAAGAAACGGGGGGGGCTCGGGCCGAGCAGTTCTTC	CASSQETGGARAEQFF
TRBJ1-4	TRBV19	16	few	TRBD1	TGTGCCAGTAGTCCGGGACAGGGGGAAACTAATGAAAAACTGTTTTTT	CASSPGQGETNEKLFF
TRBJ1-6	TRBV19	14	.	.	TGTGCCAGTAGTATCGGACAGAATAATTCACCCCTCCACTTT	CASSIGQNNSPLHF
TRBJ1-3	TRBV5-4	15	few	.	TGTGCCAGCAGCGTGAGAGGGCGGGGGGGAAACACCATATATTTT	CASSVRGRGGNTIYF
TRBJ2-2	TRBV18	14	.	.	TGTGCCAGCTCACCGGGCAGCTTGGGCGGGGAGCTGTTTTTT	CASSPGSLGGELFF
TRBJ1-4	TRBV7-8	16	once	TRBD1	TGTGCCAGCAGCTTAGCCCGGCGGACAGGGGATGAAAAACTGTTTTTT	CASSLARRTGDEKLFF